Shown below are 13 T cell receptor beta chains from a single sample sequenced in a study of cytomegalovirus exposure and HLA in healthy donors. In the PCR, 60 Vbeta and 13 Jbeta primers were used. Clones were read by immunoSEQ multiplex PCR, and TCRdb kept only the in-frame ones, dropping some. The sample has 150,000 to 200,000 clones, 85% to 90% seen once; the top ten hold around 1.5%. Sequenced: PBMCs. The receptor source for this set is a woman between 18 and 29 years old in good health and CMV-seronegative.

The chain uses TRBV6-1 and TRBJ2-3; the match to TRBD1 covers 8 bases. V was pared by 5 bases and J by 4 bases, with 5 bases of the junction left unmatched. Germline lookup yields CDR1 MNHNS and CDR2 SASEGT. This CDR3 contains 14 residues. This CDR3 is CASSPGTGSDTQYF. In nucleotides, the CDR3 is TGTGCCAGCAGTCCCGGGACAGGCTCAGATACGCAGTATTTT.

In its sample, this clone was seen once. The V gene is TRBV19, the J gene TRBJ2-6, with D uncertain. With 1 base removed from V and 1 base from J, the gap between germline ends came to 8 bases. The germline V gene has CDR1 LNHDA and CDR2 SQIVND (reference sequence). This CDR3 has 16 amino acids. Written as DNA, the CDR3 is TGTGCCAGTAGTATAGCGCGGAAATCTGGGGCCAACGTCCTGACTTTC. It yields the protein CASSIARKSGANVLTF.

The rearrangement links TRBV2 to TRBJ2-7; the match to TRBD1 covers 7 bases. This CDR3 is built from 15 residues. J gave up 3 bases and V 5 bases, and 10 bases lay outside the gene matches. Germline lookup yields CDR1 SNHLY and CDR2 FYNNEI. This CDR3 is CASSPDTGVYYEQYF. As DNA, the CDR3 is TGTGCCAGCAGTCCAGACACAGGGGTTTACTACGAGCAGTACTTC.

This rearrangement joins TRBV6-4 to TRBJ1-2; 10 bases are shared with TRBD1. The germline gives CDR1 MRHNA, CDR2 SNTAGT. Trimming removed 6 bases from V and 8 bases from J; junction bases left unmatched: 6. The CDR3 has 13 amino acids. CDR3 loop: CASRPGTGVGYTF. Here the CDR3 DNA reads TGTGCCAGCAGACCCGGGACAGGGGTCGGCTACACCTTC.

This rearrangement joins TRBV6-5 to TRBJ1-1, with D perhaps matching TRBD1 (6 bases). The CDR3 extends over 15 amino acids. With 6 bases removed from V and 5 bases from J, the gap between germline ends came to 19 bases. Germline V gene lookup returns CDR1 MNHEY and CDR2 SVGAGI. Here the CDR3 reads CASRPPRGSSTEAFF. For the CDR3, the DNA is TGTGCCAGCAGACCCCCCAGGGGCTCGAGTACTGAAGCTTTCTTT.

The chain couples TRBV7-8 to TRBJ1-2; 9 bases fit TRBD1. V trimming: 7 bases; J trimming: 7 bases; junction bases outside the gene matches: 4. CDR1 and CDR2 (germline): SGHVS, FQNEAQ. The length of the CDR3 is 12 residues. The CDR3 loop is CASTLGQGGYTF. CDR3 in DNA: TGTGCCAGCACCTTGGGACAGGGTGGCTACACCTTC.

The V call is TRBV28, the J call TRBJ1-2; 8 bases line up with TRBD1. CDR1 is MDHEN and CDR2 is SYDVKM in the germline V gene. The CDR3 has 15 residues. Trimming cost V 6 bases and J 5 bases; bases outside gene matches: 11. The CDR3 reads CASSSGQGRTYGYTF. The CDR3 DNA is TGTGCCAGCAGCTCCGGACAGGGCAGGACTTATGGCTACACCTTC.

The genes are TRBV7-3 and TRBJ2-3, with 12 bases fitting TRBD1. After removal of 5 bases from V and 5 bases from J, the junction contained 5 bases not matched to a gene. Looked up from germline, CDR1 is SGHTA and CDR2 is FQGTGA. This CDR3 contains 15 residues. DNA for the CDR3: TGTGCCAGCAGCCCGGGACAGGGGGCGGGAGATACGCAGTATTTT. As protein: CASSPGQGAGDTQYF. The full variable domain, its missing parts supplied by reference TRBV7-3 and TRBJ2-3, is GAGVSQTPSNKVTEKGKYVELRCDPISGHTALYWYRQSLGQGPEFLIYFQGTGAADDSGLPNDRFFAVRPEGSVSTLKIQRTERGDSAVYLCASSPGQGAGDTQYFGPGTRLTVL.

The chain recombines TRBV7-2 with TRBJ2-5; D is uncertain. CDR1 SGHTA and CDR2 FQGNSA come from the germline V gene. V dropped 0 bases and J dropped 1 base, with 9 bases sitting between them. CDR3 length: 15 residues. The CDR3 sequence is CASSLALLSQETQYF. In DNA form, the CDR3 reads TGTGCCAGCAGCTTAGCGCTTCTCAGCCAAGAGACCCAGTACTTC.

This chain links TRBV19 with TRBJ2-2; the D gene is possibly TRBD1 (6 bases). The CDR3 has 15 amino acids. V lost 3 bases to trimming and J lost 0 bases, with 8 bases between them. Germline-derived CDR1 and CDR2 are LNHDA and SQIVND (reference sequence). In DNA form, the CDR3 reads TGTGCCAGTAGTATGAGGGGGACGAACACCGGGGAGCTGTTTTTT. Encoded protein: CASSMRGTNTGELFF.

As to this clone: This CDR3 is also generated by other DNA sequences in the sample. This chain links TRBV9 with TRBJ2-5; TRBD2 matches at 9 bases. Trimming took 0 bases from V and 4 from J; bases not matched to a gene: 4. Germline CDR1 reads SGDLS; CDR2 reads YYNGEE. CDR3 length equals 15 residues. In nucleotides, the CDR3 is TGTGCCAGCAGCGTAGGGGCGGGAGGGCCAGAGACCCAGTACTTC. This gives the protein CASSVGAGGPETQYF.

The chain links TRBV25-1 to TRBJ1-5; D is perhaps TRBD1 (6 bases). V gave up 6 bases and J gave up 3 bases, with 12 bases separating them. Germline V gene data show CDR1 as MGHDK and CDR2 as SYGVNS. CDR3 size: 14 residues. As DNA, the CDR3 is TGTGCCAGCAGCCTGACAGGTTCCAATCAGCCCCAGCATTTT. This sequence encodes CASSLTGSNQPQHF.

The rearrangement links TRBV9 to TRBJ1-2, with 9 bases that match TRBD1. V lost 4 bases and J lost 4; bases outside the gene matches: 11. CDR3 length equals 16 residues. In germline, CDR1 is SGDLS, CDR2 YYNGEE. Written as DNA, the CDR3 is TGTGCCAGCAGCCCCCGGATGGACAGGGGCCCCTATGGCTACACCTTC. Translation: CASSPRMDRGPYGYTF.